The clone carrying this T cell receptor (beta chain) was observed at least ten times. Its antigen is unknown. The sample belongs to a study of metastatic and nonmetastatic thyroid tumors. For the study at large: The authors compared repertoires across blood and tumor or nodule tissue from malignant and benign thyroid patients.

Authors' analysis steps: Clinicopathological groups supplied CDR3 differences that were used to build a distant-metastasis classifier for papillary thyroid cancer. TCRdb redid the clone calls on the PCR reads using MiXCR. TCRdb, not the authors, supplied the V and J calls. The sample holds approximately 90,000 clones, roughly 13% seen once. The CDR3 runs 15 residues. V was pared by 4 bases and J by 3 bases, with 13 bases between. Germline V lookup: CDR1 SGHRS, CDR2 YFSETQ. Overall study findings and caveats: Malignant thyroid tumors reportedly had TCR beta diversity that was significantly higher than in benign nodules, in blood and tumor.

Thyroid surgery was preceded by no treatment in any patient. The chain combines TRBV5-1 with TRBJ1-4; D perhaps matches TRBD1 (6 bases). Source material: blood. The sequence was obtained from a female donor with papillary thyroid cancer or a benign thyroid nodule (not recorded which). Some clones in this sample may be carry-over from other donors' samples. The CDR3 sequence: CASSLTGLSNEKLFF. The CDR3 DNA reads as TGCGCCAGCAGCCTTACAGGGCTGTCTAATGAAAAACTGTTTTTT.